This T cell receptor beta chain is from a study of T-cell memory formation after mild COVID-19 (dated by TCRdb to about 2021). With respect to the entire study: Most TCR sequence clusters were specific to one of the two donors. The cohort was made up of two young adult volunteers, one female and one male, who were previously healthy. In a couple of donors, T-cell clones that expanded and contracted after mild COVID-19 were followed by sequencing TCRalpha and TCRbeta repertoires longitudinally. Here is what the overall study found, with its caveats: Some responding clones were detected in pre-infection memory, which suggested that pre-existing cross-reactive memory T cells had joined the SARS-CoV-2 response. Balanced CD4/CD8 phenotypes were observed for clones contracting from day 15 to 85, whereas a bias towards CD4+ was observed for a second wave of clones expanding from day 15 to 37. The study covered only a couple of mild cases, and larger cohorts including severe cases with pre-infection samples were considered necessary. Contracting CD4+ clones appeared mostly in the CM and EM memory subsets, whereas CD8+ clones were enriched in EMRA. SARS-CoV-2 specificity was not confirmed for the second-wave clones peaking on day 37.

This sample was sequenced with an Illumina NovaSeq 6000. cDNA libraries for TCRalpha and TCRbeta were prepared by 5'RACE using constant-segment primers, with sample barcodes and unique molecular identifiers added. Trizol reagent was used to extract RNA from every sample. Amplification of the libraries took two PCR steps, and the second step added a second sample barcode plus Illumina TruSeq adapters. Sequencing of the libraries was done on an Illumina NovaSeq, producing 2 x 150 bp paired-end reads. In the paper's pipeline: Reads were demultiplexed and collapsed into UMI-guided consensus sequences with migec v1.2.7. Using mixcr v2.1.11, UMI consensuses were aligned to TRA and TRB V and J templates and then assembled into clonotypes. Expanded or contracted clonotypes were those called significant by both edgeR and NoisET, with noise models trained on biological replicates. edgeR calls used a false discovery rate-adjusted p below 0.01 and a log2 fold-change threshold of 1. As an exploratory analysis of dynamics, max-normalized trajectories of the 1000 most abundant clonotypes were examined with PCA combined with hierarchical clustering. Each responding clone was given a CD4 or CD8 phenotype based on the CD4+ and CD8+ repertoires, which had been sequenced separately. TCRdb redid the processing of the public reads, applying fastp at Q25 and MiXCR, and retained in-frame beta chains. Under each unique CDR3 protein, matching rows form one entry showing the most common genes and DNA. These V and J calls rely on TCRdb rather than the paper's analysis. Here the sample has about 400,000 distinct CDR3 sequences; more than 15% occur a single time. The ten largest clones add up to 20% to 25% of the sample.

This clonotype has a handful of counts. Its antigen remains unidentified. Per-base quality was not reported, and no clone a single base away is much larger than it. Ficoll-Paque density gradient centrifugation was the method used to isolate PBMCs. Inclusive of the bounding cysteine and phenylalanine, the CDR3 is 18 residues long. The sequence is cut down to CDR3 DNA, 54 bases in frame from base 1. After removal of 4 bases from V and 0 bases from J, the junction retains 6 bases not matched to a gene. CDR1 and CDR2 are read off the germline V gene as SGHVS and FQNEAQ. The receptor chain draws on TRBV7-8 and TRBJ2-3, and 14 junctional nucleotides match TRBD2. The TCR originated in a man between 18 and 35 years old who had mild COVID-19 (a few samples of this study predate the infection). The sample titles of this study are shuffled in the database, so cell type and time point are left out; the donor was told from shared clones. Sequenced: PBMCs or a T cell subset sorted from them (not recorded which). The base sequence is TGTGCCAGCAGCTGGGGACTAGCGGGGGAGTTGAGCACAGATACGCAGTATTTT. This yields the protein CASSWGLAGELSTDTQYF.